This T cell receptor (beta chain) was found in a study of blood T cell repertoires in COVID-19. Across the study: T cells, B-cell-depleted T cells, or PBMCs supplied cDNA or gDNA.

Germline V gives CDR1 MRHNA, CDR2 SNTAGT. The CDR3 is 14 amino acids. The ends were cut back, 9 bases at V and 2 bases at J, with 16 bases in the middle. This clone has only one observation. Clinical history as reported by participants underpinned cohort assignment. Sequencing used immunoSEQ multiplex PCR; TCRdb keeps in-frame clones, though not all of them. The data show roughly 400,000 clones, with 85% to 90% seen just once and around 1.1% held by the top ten. The origin of this receptor is a man aged 30 to 39 who had recovered from COVID-19. Material for sequencing was PBMCs or T cells enriched from blood (not recorded which). The chain employs TRBV6-4 and TRBJ1-2; D unresolved. This CDR3 reads CARTEVTVNYGYTF. Here the CDR3 DNA reads TGTGCCAGGACCGAGGTGACGGTCAACTATGGCTACACCTTC.